The 20 T cell receptor beta chains below come from one sample, sequenced in a study of cytomegalovirus exposure and HLA in healthy donors. Primers included in the PCR were 60 Vbeta and 13 Jbeta primers. Sequenced by immunoSEQ multiplex PCR; TCRdb stores in-frame clones only, minus some. The sample lists 140,000 to 150,000 clones, around 78% occurring once. The sequenced material came from PBMCs. Source of these receptors: a young woman in good health and CMV-seropositive.

The V call is TRBV19, the J call TRBJ1-1; 7 positions agree with TRBD1. CDR1 is LNHDA, CDR2 SQIVND, per germline (reference sequence). V was pared by 9 bases and J by 10 bases, with 11 bases of the junction left unmatched. The length of the CDR3 is 12 residues. Written as DNA, the CDR3 is TGTGCCAGCGGACAGGCGGATTTTCGAGCTTTCTTT. This translates into CASGQADFRAFF.

In nucleotides, the CDR3 is TGCGCCAGCAGCACTTGGGGGGGTTCAGTCGGTTCACCCCTCCACTTT. Protein sequence: CASSTWGGSVGSPLHF. This chain links TRBV5-1 with TRBJ1-6; D is possibly TRBD1 (5 bases). CDR1 SGHRS and CDR2 YFSETQ come from the germline V gene. The V end was cut by 4 bases, the J end by 9 bases, with 20 bases between. There are 16 residues in the CDR3.

This chain connects TRBV6-6 to TRBJ1-5, with 9 bases fitting TRBD1. From germline, CDR1 is MNHNY and CDR2 SVGAGI (reference sequence). J was trimmed by 0 bases and V by 7 bases; bases with no gene match: 4. CDR3 length: 15 residues. In DNA form, the CDR3 reads TGTGCCAGCAATAACAGGGGGCATAGCAATCAGCCCCAGCATTTT. Protein product: CASNNRGHSNQPQHF.

This clone was detected only a few times. The V and J genes are TRBV5-1 and TRBJ2-2; 7 bases map to TRBD1. The CDR3 has 15 residues. V trimming: 2 bases; J trimming: 6 bases; junction bases outside the gene matches: 7. Germline V gene lookup returns CDR1 SGHRS and CDR2 YFSETQ. The CDR3 DNA follows: TGCGCCAGCAGCTTTTTTTTCCAGGGGGCCGGGGAGCTGTTTTTT. Encoded protein: CASSFFFQGAGELFF.

V gene TRBV6-5 combines with J gene TRBJ2-7; 7 bases match TRBD1. Trimming removed 5 bases from V and 3 bases from J; junction bases left unmatched: 7. This CDR3 has 14 amino acids. Germline assignment: CDR1 MNHEY and CDR2 SVGAGI. The CDR3 sequence is CASSIDRDIYEQYF. In DNA, the CDR3 is TGTGCCAGCAGTATAGACAGGGACATCTACGAGCAGTACTTC.

This clone was seen more than once but under ten times. The chain has TRBV5-8 and TRBJ2-7, with 7 bases lining up with TRBD2. The V and J ends lost 2 bases and 1 base, in that order; junction bases with no gene match: 9. Germline CDR1 SGHTS, CDR2 YDEGEE. The CDR3 extends over 16 amino acids. For the CDR3, the DNA is TGTGCCAGCAGCTTCCTGTCTCGCGGGGGATCCTACGAGCAGTACTTC. Residues: CASSFLSRGGSYEQYF.

The chain uses TRBV5-1 and TRBJ2-7; D may be TRBD1 (5 bases). CDR3 length: 16 amino acids. Germline V gene data show CDR1 as SGHRS and CDR2 as YFSETQ. Deletions cut 5 bases from V and 5 bases from J, with 23 bases between. CDR3: CASSPGPELWGHEQYF. The CDR3 nucleotides are TGCGCCAGCAGTCCCGGGCCCGAACTCTGGGGCCACGAGCAGTACTTC.

The chain uses TRBV7-2 and TRBJ2-5; 8 nucleotides line up with TRBD1. CDR3 length: 16 residues. V lost 2 bases, J lost 2 bases, and 7 bases stayed unmatched. Germline CDR1 SGHTA, CDR2 FQGNSA. For the CDR3, the DNA is TGTGCCAGCAGCTTACAGAGGGACAGGAGACAAGAGACCCAGTACTTC. The encoded protein is CASSLQRDRRQETQYF.

The V and J genes are TRBV5-1 and TRBJ1-4; D unclear. The CDR3 contains 15 residues. Germline V gene sequence: CDR1 SGHRS, CDR2 YFSETQ. Trimming left V 2 bases short and J 8 bases short, with 16 bases between. CDR3 loop: CASSLEGVVGEKLFF. DNA of the CDR3: TGCGCCAGCAGCTTAGAGGGTGTAGTAGGGGAAAAACTGTTTTTT.

This clone was detected a few times. The rearrangement uses TRBV7-9 and TRBJ2-2; 8 bases align to TRBD2. This CDR3 has 13 amino acids. Germline CDR1 reads SEHNR; CDR2 reads FQNEAQ (reference sequence). The junction had 2 bases not matched to a gene; V was cut back by 6 bases and J by 5 bases. Here the CDR3 reads CASSRGGTGELFF. The CDR3 bases are TGTGCCAGCAGTCGGGGGGGAACCGGGGAGCTGTTTTTT.

The rearrangement uses TRBV28 and TRBJ1-3; D is unclear. The CDR3 spans 14 residues. The V gene lost 2 bases and the J gene lost 2 bases, with 7 bases spanning the gap. Germline V gene sequence: CDR1 MDHEN, CDR2 SYDVKM. The CDR3 DNA sequence: TGTGCCAGCAGTTTACGACAAACTGGAAACACCATATATTTT. Its translation is CASSLRQTGNTIYF.

This clone is a singleton in its sample. In DNA, the CDR3 is TGTGCCAGCATTCGCCTAGCGGGGGCAAACAATGAGCAGTTCTTC. As protein: CASIRLAGANNEQFF. The gene calls are TRBV2 and TRBJ2-1; 10 bases are a match to TRBD2. Per germline, CDR1 SNHLY and CDR2 FYNNEI. This CDR3 contains 15 residues. Unmatched junction bases numbered 8, after V lost 7 bases and J lost 5 bases.

The chain links TRBV28 to TRBJ2-1; perhaps TRBD2 as D (5 bases). Germline CDR1 is MDHEN and CDR2 is SYDVKM. Trimming cost V 5 bases and J 4 bases, with 6 bases left between them. This CDR3 contains 12 residues. Here the CDR3 DNA reads TGTGCCAGCAGTCCGGGGTACAATGAGCAGTTCTTC. This codes for CASSPGYNEQFF.

V gene TRBV6-5 combines with J gene TRBJ2-7; perhaps TRBD2 as D (6 bases). The germline V and J ends were trimmed by 5 bases and 5 bases, with 16 bases remaining between them. This CDR3 region has 14 residues. Germline V gene sequence: CDR1 MNHEY, CDR2 SVGAGI. The CDR3 bases are TGTGCCAGCAGTGGAGGGTCGCCGTGGGACGAGCAGTACTTC. Translated: CASSGGSPWDEQYF.

The J gene is TRBJ2-7, the V gene TRBV4-1, with a tentative D call TRBD2 (6 bases). Germline V gives CDR1 MGHRA, CDR2 YSYEKL. This CDR3 is built from 16 residues. V was cut by 0 bases and J by 3 bases, with 15 bases left in between. CDR3 nucleotide sequence: TGCGCCAGCAGCCAAGACGAAACTAGCTTCGGCTACGAGCAGTACTTC. Its translation is CASSQDETSFGYEQYF.

This rearrangement joins TRBV10-3 to TRBJ2-2; D is undetermined. The germline gives CDR1 ENHRY, CDR2 SYGVKD. The length of the CDR3 is 17 residues. V was cut by 7 bases and J by 2 bases, with 20 bases left in between. CDR3 region: CAIKPSMGQINTGELFF. DNA for the CDR3: TGTGCCATCAAACCGTCGATGGGCCAAATCAACACCGGGGAGCTGTTTTTT.

The genes are TRBV7-8 and TRBJ1-5; a weak D match, TRBD1 (5 bases). Germline assignment: CDR1 SGHVS and CDR2 FQNEAQ. CDR3 size: 16 residues. The V end lost 0 bases, the J end lost 3 bases, and 12 bases lay between the germline ends. CDR3 sequence reads: CASSLARGRSNQPQHF. DNA of the CDR3: TGTGCCAGCAGCTTAGCAAGGGGCCGCTCCAATCAGCCCCAGCATTTT.

The chain has TRBV4-3 and TRBJ1-1; D unresolved. V lost 4 bases to trimming and J lost 0 bases, with 12 bases between them. The CDR3 has 15 amino acids. CDR1 LGHNA and CDR2 YSLEER come from the germline V gene. CDR3 sequence (DNA): TGCGCCAGCAGCCCGGGGAGAGGTATGAACACTGAAGCTTTCTTT. Translated, it gives CASSPGRGMNTEAFF.

Only a few counts were recorded for this clone. The chain carries TRBV28 and TRBJ1-2; TRBD1 aligns across 7 bases. Germline assignment: CDR1 MDHEN and CDR2 SYDVKM. CDR3 length: 15 residues. V lost 8 bases and J lost 4; bases outside the gene matches: 13. CDR3 sequence: CASGTTGLDSYGYTF. The CDR3 bases are TGTGCCAGCGGGACGACAGGGTTGGATAGCTATGGCTACACCTTC.

V is TRBV6-1 and J is TRBJ1-4; 10 nucleotides match TRBD1. Unmatched junction bases numbered 8, after V lost 6 bases and J lost 7 bases. CDR1 is MNHNS, CDR2 SASEGT, per germline. The CDR3 is 15 amino acids. Here the CDR3 reads CASSSARTGGEKLFF. The DNA of the CDR3 is TGTGCCAGCAGCTCCGCCCGGACAGGGGGTGAAAAACTGTTTTTT.